Sequencing of this TCR beta chain was carried out in a study of cytomegalovirus exposure and HLA in healthy donors. Study results and limitations: Follow-up analysis seemed to connect common viral pathogens with several of the most significant clusters identified. V- and J-gene trimming of TCR beta was linked (in a later analysis) to a missense DCLRE1C variant.

Use of 60 Vbeta and 13 Jbeta primers characterized the PCR. The table came from immunoSEQ multiplex PCR; TCRdb's copy has only in-frame clones and leaves some out. The sample has 200,000 or so clones, about 80% seen once. This clone was picked up many times. The antigen is unknown. This CDR3 has 12 residues. Per germline, CDR1 MNHEY and CDR2 SVGAGI. V lost 5 bases to trimming and J lost 6 bases, with 8 bases between them. The sequenced sample was PBMCs. The V gene is TRBV6-5, the J gene TRBJ2-1; D is possibly TRBD2 (5 bases). The clonotype comes from a woman between 18 and 30 years old in good health and CMV-seropositive. CDR3 residues: CASSVRGNEQFF. The CDR3 region has the DNA TGTGCCAGCAGTGTCCGGGGCAATGAGCAGTTCTTC.